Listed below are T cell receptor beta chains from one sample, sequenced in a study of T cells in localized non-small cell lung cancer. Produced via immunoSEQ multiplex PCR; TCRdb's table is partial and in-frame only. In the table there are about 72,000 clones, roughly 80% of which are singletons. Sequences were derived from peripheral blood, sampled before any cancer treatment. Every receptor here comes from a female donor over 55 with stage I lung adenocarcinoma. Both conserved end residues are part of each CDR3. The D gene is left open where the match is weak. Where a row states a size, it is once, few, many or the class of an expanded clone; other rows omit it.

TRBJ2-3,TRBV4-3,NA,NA,CASSQGRTIRGDTQYF,TGCGCCAGCAGCCAAGGGAGGACTATTAGGGGAGATACGCAGTATTTT
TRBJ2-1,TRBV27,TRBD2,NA,CASSTRVATSGRNEQFF,TGTGCCAGCAGTACCAGGGTGGCGACTAGCGGTAGAAATGAGCAGTTCTTC
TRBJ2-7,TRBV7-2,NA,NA,CASSLAPFYEQYF,TGTGCCAGCAGCTTAGCCCCTTTCTACGAGCAGTACTTC
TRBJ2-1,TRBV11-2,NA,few,CASSLTRQQFF,TGTGCCAGCAGCTTAACTCGGCAGCAGTTCTTC
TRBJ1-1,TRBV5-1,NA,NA,CASSFWDGDTEAFF,TGCGCCAGCAGCTTCTGGGACGGGGACACTGAAGCTTTCTTT
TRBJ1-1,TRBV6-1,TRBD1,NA,CASSRGGSSMEAFF,TGTGCCAGCAGTAGAGGGGGCTCGAGTATGGAAGCTTTCTTC
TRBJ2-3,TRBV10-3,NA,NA,CAGGRTDTQYF,TGTGCGGGGGGGCGGACAGATACGCAGTATTTT
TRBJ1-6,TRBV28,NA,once,CASSPVLASPLHF,TGTGCCAGCAGCCCCGTCTTGGCTTCACCCCTCCACTTT
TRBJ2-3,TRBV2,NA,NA,CASGAGGHTDTQYF,TGTGCCAGCGGGGCCGGGGGCCACACAGATACGCAGTATTTT
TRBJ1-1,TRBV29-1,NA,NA,CSVAFNTEAFF,TGCAGCGTTGCATTTAACACTGAAGCTTTCTTT
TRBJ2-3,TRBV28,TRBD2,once,CASALGGSGTDTQYF,TGTGCCAGCGCTTTGGGCGGGAGTGGGACAGATACGCAGTATTTT
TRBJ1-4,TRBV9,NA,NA,CASSVALGGSGEKLFF,TGTGCCAGCAGCGTAGCTTTGGGGGGCTCGGGTGAAAAACTGTTTTTT
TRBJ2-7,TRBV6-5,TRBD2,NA,CASSLGLARYEQYF,TGTGCCAGCAGCTTGGGACTAGCGAGGTACGAGCAGTACTTC